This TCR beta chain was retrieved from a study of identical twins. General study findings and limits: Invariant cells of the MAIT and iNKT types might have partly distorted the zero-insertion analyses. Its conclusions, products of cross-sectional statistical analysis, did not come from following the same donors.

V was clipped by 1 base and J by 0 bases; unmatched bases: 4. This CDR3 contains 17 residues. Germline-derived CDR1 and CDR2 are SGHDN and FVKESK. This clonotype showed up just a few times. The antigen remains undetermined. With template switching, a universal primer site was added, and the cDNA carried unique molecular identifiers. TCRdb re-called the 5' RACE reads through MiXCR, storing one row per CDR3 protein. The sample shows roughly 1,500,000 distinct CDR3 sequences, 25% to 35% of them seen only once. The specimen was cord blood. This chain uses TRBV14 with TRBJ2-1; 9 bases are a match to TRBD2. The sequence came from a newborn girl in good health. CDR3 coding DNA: TGTGCCAGCAGCCAAGGAGCGGGGGGCTACTCCTACAATGAGCAGTTCTTC. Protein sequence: CASSQGAGGYSYNEQFF. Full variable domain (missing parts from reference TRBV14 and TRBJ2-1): EAGVTQFPSHSVIEKGQTVTLRCDPISGHDNLYWYRRVMGKEIKFLLHFVKESKQDESGMPNNRFLAERTGGTYSTLKVQPAELEDSGVYFCASSQGAGGYSYNEQFFGPGTRLTVL.